The source of this TCR beta chain is a study of blood T cell repertoires in COVID-19. Study-level background: T cells, B-cell-depleted T cells, or PBMCs provided the cDNA or gDNA that served as material.

Germline values: CDR1 MNHEY, CDR2 SMNVEV (reference sequence). Trimming stripped 5 bases from V and 5 bases from J, with 12 bases between. The CDR3 contains 13 residues. Produced via immunoSEQ multiplex PCR; TCRdb's table is partial and in-frame only. The sample yields some 260,000 clones, 88% seen once. The sequence came from a middle-aged woman who had recovered from COVID-19. Sequencing was carried out using peripheral blood. The rearrangement joins TRBV27 to TRBJ2-5; D unclear. As DNA, the CDR3 is TGTGCCAGCAGTCCCCCATCCAGGGAGACCCAGTACTTC. As protein: CASSPPSRETQYF.